The 6 T cell receptor beta chains in this list originate from one sample, sequenced in a study of blood T cell repertoires in COVID-19. TCRdb's copy holds only in-frame clones and misses some; the assay was immunoSEQ multiplex PCR. The sample comprises around 70,000 clones, roughly 84% of which are singletons, and approximately 28% rests with the top ten. Sequencing was carried out using peripheral blood. These receptors were obtained from an elderly woman with active or convalescent COVID-19.

This chain links TRBV28 with TRBJ1-2; TRBD1 aligns across 9 bases. Germline V gene lookup returns CDR1 MDHEN and CDR2 SYDVKM. V was clipped by 3 bases and J by 4 bases; unmatched bases: 3. CDR3 length equals 14 residues. The CDR3: CASSFLDRGYGYTF. The CDR3 DNA follows: TGTGCCAGCAGTTTTTTGGACAGGGGCTATGGCTACACCTTC.

This chain uses TRBV3-1 (or the pseudogene TRBV3-2) with TRBJ2-6; the D gene is possibly TRBD1 (5 bases). CDR3 length: 16 residues. V lost 4 bases, J lost 3 bases, and 13 bases lay in between. Germline values: CDR1 LGHDT, CDR2 YNNKEL (reference sequence). CDR3 DNA: TGTGCCAGCAGCCGACAGTCTGTAGTTGGGGCCAACGTCCTGACTTTC. Its protein product is CASSRQSVVGANVLTF.

The chain has TRBV4-3 and TRBJ2-3, with no clear D. The CDR3 length is 14 residues. Germline lookup yields CDR1 LGHNA and CDR2 YSLEER. The V and J ends lost 5 bases and 2 bases respectively, with 11 bases between them. The CDR3 protein is CASSSRTDTDTQYF. In DNA form, the CDR3 reads TGCGCCAGCAGCTCCCGCACAGACACAGATACGCAGTATTTT.

The chain carries TRBV7-9 and TRBJ2-6; no reliable D call. The CDR3 loop spans 16 amino acids. The germline V gene has CDR1 SEHNR and CDR2 FQNEAQ (reference sequence). Trimming removed 0 bases from V and 4 bases from J, with 10 bases in between. This CDR3 reads CASSLASSLGANVLTF. Here the CDR3 DNA reads TGTGCCAGCAGCTTAGCTTCCAGTCTGGGGGCCAACGTCCTGACTTTC.

The chain recombines TRBV28 with TRBJ2-7; maybe TRBD1 (5 bases). V dropped 3 bases and J dropped 12 bases, with 12 bases sitting between them. CDR3 length: 11 amino acids. In germline, CDR1 is MDHEN, CDR2 SYDVKM. DNA for the CDR3: TGTGCCAGCAGTTTCCAGGGTCGAATGTACTTC. Its translation: CASSFQGRMYF.

The V and J genes are TRBV30 and TRBJ1-5, with D perhaps TRBD1 (5 bases). The CDR3 contains 13 residues. Trimming stripped 6 bases from V and 6 bases from J, with 15 bases between. The germline gives CDR1 GTSNPN, CDR2 SVGIG (reference sequence). The CDR3 spells CACETPGSQPQHF. The CDR3 nucleotides are TGTGCCTGTGAGACGCCAGGGTCTCAGCCCCAGCATTTT.